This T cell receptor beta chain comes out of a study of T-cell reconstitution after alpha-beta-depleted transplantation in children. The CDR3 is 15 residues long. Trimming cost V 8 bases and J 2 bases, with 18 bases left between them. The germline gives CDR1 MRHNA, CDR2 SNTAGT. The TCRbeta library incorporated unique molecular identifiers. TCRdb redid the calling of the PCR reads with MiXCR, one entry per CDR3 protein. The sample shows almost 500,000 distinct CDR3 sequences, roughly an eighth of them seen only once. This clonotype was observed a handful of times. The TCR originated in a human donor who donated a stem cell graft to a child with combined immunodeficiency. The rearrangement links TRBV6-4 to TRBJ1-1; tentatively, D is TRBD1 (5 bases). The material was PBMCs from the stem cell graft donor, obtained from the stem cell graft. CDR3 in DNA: TGTGCCAGCGGATCAAAAATCAGGGTAAACACTGAAGCTTTCTTT. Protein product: CASGSKIRVNTEAFF.